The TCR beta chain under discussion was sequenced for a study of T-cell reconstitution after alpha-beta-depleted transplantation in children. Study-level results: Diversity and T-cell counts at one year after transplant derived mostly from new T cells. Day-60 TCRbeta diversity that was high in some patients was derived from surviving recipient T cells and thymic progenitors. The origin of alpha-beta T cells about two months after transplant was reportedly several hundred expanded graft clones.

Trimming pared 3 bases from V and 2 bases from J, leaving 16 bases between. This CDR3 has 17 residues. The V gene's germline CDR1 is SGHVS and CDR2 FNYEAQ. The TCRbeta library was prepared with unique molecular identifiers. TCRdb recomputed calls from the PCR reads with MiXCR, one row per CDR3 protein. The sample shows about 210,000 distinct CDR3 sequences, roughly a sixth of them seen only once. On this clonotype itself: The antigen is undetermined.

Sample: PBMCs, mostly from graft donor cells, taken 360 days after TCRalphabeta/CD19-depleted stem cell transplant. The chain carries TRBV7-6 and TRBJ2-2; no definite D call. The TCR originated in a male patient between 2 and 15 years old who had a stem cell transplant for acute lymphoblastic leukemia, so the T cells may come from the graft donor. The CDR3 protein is CASSFFLRARNTGELFF. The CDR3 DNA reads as TGTGCCAGCAGCTTTTTCCTTCGGGCGCGAAACACCGGGGAGCTGTTTTTT.